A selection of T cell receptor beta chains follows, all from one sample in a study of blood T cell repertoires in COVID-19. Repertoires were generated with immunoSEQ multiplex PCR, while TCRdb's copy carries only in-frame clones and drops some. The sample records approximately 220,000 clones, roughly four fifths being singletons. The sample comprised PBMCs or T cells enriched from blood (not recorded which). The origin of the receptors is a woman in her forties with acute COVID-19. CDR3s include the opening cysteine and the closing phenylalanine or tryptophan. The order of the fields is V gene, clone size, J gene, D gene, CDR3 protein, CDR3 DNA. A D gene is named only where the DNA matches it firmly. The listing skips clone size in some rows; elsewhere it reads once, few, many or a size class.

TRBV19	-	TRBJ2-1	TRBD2	CASSTLAGGRNEQFF	TGTGCCAGTAGTACCCTAGCGGGAGGTCGCAATGAGCAGTTCTTC
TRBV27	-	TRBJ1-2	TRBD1	CASSLFPTGRKGGYTF	TGTGCCAGCAGTTTATTCCCGACAGGGAGGAAGGGTGGCTACACCTTC
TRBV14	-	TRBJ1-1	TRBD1	CASSQIGQGDTEAFF	TGTGCCAGCAGCCAAATTGGACAGGGGGACACTGAAGCTTTCTTT
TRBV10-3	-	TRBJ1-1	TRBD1	CAISSDRGNTEAFF	TGTGCCATCAGCTCGGACAGGGGGAACACTGAAGCTTTCTTT
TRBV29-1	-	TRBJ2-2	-	CSVGHLEPHGELFF	TGCAGCGTAGGACACTTAGAGCCCCACGGGGAGCTGTTTTTT
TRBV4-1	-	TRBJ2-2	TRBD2	CASSQDGSGKYYINTGELFF	TGCGCCAGCAGCCAAGATGGTAGCGGGAAGTATTATATAAACACCGGGGAGCTGTTTTTT
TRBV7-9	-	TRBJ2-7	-	CASSHSYEQYF	TGTGCCAGCAGCCATTCCTACGAGCAGTACTTC
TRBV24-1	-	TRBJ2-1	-	CATSEGGAGYNEQFF	TGTGCCACCAGTGAAGGGGGCGCGGGGTACAATGAGCAGTTCTTC
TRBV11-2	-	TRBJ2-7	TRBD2	CASRPKLAGNYEQYF	TGTGCCAGCCGCCCTAAACTAGCGGGAAATTACGAGCAGTACTTC
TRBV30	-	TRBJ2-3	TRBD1	CAWGQADTQYF	TGTGCCTGGGGACAGGCAGATACGCAGTATTTT
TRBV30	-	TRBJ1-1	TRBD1	CAFDRGWNTEAFF	TGTGCCTTCGACAGGGGGTGGAACACTGAAGCTTTCTTT
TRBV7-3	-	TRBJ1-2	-	CASSLMVGAGGYTF	TGTGCCAGCAGCTTAATGGTCGGGGCGGGAGGCTACACCTTC
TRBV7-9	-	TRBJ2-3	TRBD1	CASSTRGQGTDTQYF	TGTGCCAGCAGCACCCGTGGACAGGGCACAGATACGCAGTATTTT
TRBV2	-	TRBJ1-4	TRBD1	CASSEAGQGYEKLFF	TGTGCCAGCAGTGAAGCAGGACAGGGGTATGAAAAACTGTTTTTT
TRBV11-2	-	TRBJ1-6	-	CASSLQGLSSPLHF	TGTGCCAGCAGTCTACAGGGTTTGAGTTCACCCCTCCACTTT
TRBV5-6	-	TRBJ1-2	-	CASSFVADGYTF	TGTGCCAGCAGCTTTGTTGCAGATGGCTACACCTTC
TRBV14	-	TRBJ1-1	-	CASSQRDTMNTEAFF	TGTGCCAGCAGCCAAAGGGACACCATGAACACTGAAGCTTTCTTT
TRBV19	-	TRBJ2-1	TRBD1	CASSIGQIQGARNNEQFF	TGTGCCAGTAGTATAGGCCAAATACAGGGGGCGCGTAACAATGAGCAGTTCTTC
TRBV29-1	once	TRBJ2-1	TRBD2	CSVGGVSGRVGNEQFF	TGCAGCGTTGGAGGGGTTAGCGGGAGGGTGGGCAATGAGCAGTTCTTC
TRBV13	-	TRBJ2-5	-	CASSFGQMQETQYF	TGTGCCAGCAGCTTCGGACAGATGCAAGAGACCCAGTACTTC
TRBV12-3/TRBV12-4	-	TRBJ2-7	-	CASSLTVLYEQYF	TGTGCCAGCAGTTTAACCGTACTCTACGAGCAGTACTTC
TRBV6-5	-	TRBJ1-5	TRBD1	CASSYDDRGNQPQHF	TGTGCCAGCAGTTACGACGACAGGGGAAATCAGCCCCAGCATTTT
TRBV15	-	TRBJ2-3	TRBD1	CATSRVWTGQGDTQYF	TGTGCCACCAGCAGAGTCTGGACAGGGCAAGGGGATACGCAGTATTTT
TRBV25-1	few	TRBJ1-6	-	CASNSQGRDNSPLHF	TGTGCCAGCAATTCGCAGGGGAGGGATAATTCACCCCTCCACTTT